The clone carrying this T cell receptor (beta chain) was seen only once. The antigen is not known. The data are from a study of cytomegalovirus exposure and HLA in healthy donors. Study conclusions and caveats: Exclusion as indistinguishable affected some V segments, including TRBV6-2 and TRBV6-3.

PCR primers comprised 60 Vbeta and 13 Jbeta primers. Clones were read by immunoSEQ multiplex PCR, and TCRdb kept only the in-frame ones, dropping some. Here the sample spans 50,000 or so clones, 77% being singletons. This CDR3 spans 13 amino acids. The germline V and J ends were trimmed by 5 bases and 7 bases, with 15 bases remaining between them. Germline lookup yields CDR1 LNHNV and CDR2 YYDKDF (reference sequence). V is TRBV15 and J is TRBJ2-7; the D gene is possibly TRBD1 (6 bases). The receptor's source is a woman aged 40 to 50 in good health and CMV-seropositive. Sequencing was carried out using PBMCs. CDR3 nucleotides: TGTGCCACCAGCCGAACAGGGCTACGGGAGCAGTACTTC. Translating gives CATSRTGLREQYF.